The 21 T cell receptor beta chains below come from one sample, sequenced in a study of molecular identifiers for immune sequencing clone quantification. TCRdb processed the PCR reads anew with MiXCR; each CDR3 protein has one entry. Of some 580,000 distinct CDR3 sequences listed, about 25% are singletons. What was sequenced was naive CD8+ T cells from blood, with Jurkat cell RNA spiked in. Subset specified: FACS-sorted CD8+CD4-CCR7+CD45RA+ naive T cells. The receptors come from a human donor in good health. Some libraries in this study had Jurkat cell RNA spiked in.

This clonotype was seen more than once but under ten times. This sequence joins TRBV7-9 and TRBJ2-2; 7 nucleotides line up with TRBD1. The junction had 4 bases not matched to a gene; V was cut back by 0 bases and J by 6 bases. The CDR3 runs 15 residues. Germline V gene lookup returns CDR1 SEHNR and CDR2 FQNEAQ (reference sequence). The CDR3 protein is CASSLATGVPGELFF. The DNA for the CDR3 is TGTGCCAGCAGCTTAGCAACAGGGGTACCCGGGGAGCTGTTTTTT.

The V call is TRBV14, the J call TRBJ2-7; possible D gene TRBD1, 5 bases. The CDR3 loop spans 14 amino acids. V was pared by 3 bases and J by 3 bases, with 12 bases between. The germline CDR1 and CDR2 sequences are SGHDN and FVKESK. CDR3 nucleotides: TGTGCCAGCAGCCACGGCAGGGCTGTCTACGAGCAGTACTTC. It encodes CASSHGRAVYEQYF. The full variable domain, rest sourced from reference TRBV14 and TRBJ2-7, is EAGVTQFPSHSVIEKGQTVTLRCDPISGHDNLYWYRRVMGKEIKFLLHFVKESKQDESGMPNNRFLAERTGGTYSTLKVQPAELEDSGVYFCASSHGRAVYEQYFGPGTRLTVT.

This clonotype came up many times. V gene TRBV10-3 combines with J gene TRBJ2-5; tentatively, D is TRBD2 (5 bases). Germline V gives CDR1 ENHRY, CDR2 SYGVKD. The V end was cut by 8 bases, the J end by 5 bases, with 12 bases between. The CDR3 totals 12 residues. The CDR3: CAISRAGETQYF. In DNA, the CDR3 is TGTGCCATCTCGAGGGCGGGTGAGACCCAGTACTTC.

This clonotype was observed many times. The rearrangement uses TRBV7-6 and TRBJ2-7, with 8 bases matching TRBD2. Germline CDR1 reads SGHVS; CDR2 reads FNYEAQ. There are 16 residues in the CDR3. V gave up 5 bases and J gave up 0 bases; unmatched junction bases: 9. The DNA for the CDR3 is TGTGCCAGCAGCCCCTATAGCGGGGATAGCTCCTACGAGCAGTACTTC. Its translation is CASSPYSGDSSYEQYF.

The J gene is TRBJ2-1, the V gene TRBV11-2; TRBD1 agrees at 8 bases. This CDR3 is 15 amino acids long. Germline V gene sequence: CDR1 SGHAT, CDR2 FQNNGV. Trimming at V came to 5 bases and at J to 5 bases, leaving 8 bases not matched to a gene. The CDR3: CASSPRTGKDNEQFF. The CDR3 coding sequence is TGTGCCAGCAGCCCCCGGACAGGGAAGGACAATGAGCAGTTCTTC.

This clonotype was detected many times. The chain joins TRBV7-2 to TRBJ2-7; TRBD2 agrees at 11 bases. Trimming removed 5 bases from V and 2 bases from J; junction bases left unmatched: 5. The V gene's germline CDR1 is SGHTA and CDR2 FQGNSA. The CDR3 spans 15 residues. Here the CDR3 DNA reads TGTGCCAGCAGCACCGGACTAGCGGGCCCCTACGAGCAGTACTTC. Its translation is CASSTGLAGPYEQYF.

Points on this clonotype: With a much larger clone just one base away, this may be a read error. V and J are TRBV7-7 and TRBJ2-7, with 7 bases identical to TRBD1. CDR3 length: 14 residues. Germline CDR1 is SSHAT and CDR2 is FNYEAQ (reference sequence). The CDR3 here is CASSLVQGPHEQYF. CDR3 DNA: TGTGCTAGCAGCTTAGTACAGGGGCCACACGAGCAGTACTTC.

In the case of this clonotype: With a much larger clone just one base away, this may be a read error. CDR3 nucleotides: TGTGCCAGCAGTTATACGTCTAGTAGGTACGAGCAGTACTTC. Translation: CASSYTSSRYEQYF. The rearrangement joins TRBV6-6 to TRBJ2-7, with D unclear. The V gene lost 3 bases and the J gene lost 4 bases, with 13 bases spanning the gap. Germline lookup yields CDR1 MNHNY and CDR2 SVGAGI (reference sequence). The CDR3 extends over 14 amino acids.

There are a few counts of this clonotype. The CDR3 region has the DNA TGTGCCAGCAGTTTATTGGGGGGACTCTACGAGCAGTACTTC. It specifies CASSLLGGLYEQYF. This chain uses TRBV27 with TRBJ2-7, with a tentative D call TRBD2 (6 bases). The CDR3 covers 14 residues. Germline-derived CDR1 and CDR2 are MNHEY and SMNVEV (reference sequence). Trimming took off 1 base at V and 3 bases at J, with 10 bases between the two ends.

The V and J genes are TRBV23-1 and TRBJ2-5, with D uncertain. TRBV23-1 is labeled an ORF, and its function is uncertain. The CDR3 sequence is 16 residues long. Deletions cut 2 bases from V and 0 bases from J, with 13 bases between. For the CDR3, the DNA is TGCGCCAGCAGTCAAAACCCCGGGCGGAACCAAGAGACCCAGTACTTC. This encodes CASSQNPGRNQETQYF.

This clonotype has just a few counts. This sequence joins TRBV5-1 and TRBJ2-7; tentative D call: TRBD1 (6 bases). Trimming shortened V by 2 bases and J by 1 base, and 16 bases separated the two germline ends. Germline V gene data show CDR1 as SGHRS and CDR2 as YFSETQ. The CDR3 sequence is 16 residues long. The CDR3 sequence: CASSFLGGDYSYEQYF. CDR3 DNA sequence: TGCGCCAGCAGCTTTTTAGGGGGAGATTATTCCTACGAGCAGTACTTC. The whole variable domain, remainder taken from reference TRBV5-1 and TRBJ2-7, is KAGVTQTPRYLIKTRGQQVTLSCSPISGHRSVSWYQQTPGQGLQFLFEYFSETQRNKGNFPGRFSGRQFSNSRSEMNVSTLELGDSALYLCASSFLGGDYSYEQYFGPGTRLTVT.

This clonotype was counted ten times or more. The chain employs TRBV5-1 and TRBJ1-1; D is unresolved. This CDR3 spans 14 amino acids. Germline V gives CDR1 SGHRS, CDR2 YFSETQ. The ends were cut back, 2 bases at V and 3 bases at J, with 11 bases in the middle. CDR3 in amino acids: CASSFVTTDTEAFF. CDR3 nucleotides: TGCGCCAGCAGCTTTGTGACAACTGACACTGAAGCTTTCTTT.

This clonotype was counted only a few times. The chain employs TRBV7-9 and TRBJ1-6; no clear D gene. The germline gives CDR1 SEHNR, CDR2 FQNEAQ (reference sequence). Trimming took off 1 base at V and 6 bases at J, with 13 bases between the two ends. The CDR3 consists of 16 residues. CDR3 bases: TGTGCCAGCAGCTTAGAGGCGGGGAGAGGTAATTCACCCCTCCACTTT. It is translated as CASSLEAGRGNSPLHF.

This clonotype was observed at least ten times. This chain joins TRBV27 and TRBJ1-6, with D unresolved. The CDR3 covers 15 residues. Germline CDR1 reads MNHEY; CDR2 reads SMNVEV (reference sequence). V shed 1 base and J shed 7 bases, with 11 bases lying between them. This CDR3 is CASSLYLGWNSPLHF. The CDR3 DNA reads TGTGCCAGCAGTTTATATCTGGGGTGGAATTCACCCCTCCACTTT.

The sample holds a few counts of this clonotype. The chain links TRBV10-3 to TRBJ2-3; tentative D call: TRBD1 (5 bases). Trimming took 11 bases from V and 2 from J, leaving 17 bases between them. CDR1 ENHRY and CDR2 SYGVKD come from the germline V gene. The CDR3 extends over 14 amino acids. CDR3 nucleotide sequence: TGTGCCGCCAGCCCTGTACAGGACACAGATACGCAGTATTTT. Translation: CAASPVQDTDTQYF.

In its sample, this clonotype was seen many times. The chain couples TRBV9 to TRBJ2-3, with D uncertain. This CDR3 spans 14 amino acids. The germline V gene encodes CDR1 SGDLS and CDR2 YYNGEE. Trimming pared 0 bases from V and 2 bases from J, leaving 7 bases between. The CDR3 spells CASSVDKYTDTQYF. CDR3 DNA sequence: TGTGCCAGCAGCGTAGACAAGTACACAGATACGCAGTATTTT.

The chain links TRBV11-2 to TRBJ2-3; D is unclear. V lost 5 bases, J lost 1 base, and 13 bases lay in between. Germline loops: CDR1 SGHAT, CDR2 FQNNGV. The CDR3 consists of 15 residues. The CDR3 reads CASSLYVSGTDTQYF. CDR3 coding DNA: TGTGCCAGCAGCCTTTATGTTAGTGGCACAGATACGCAGTATTTT. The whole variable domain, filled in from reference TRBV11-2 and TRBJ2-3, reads EAGVAQSPRYKIIEKRQSVAFWCNPISGHATLYWYQQILGQGPKLLIQFQNNGVVDDSQLPKDRFSAERLKGVDSTLKIQPAKLEDSAVYLCASSLYVSGTDTQYFGPGTRLTVL.

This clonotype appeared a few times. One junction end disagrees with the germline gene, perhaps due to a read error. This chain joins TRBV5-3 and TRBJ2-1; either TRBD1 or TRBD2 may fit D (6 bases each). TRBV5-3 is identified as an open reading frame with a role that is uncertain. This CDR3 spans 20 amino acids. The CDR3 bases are TGTGCCAGCAGCTTGGTTTCCCTTGTTGTTTTCGGGGGCGCGGGTAATGAGCAGTTCTTC. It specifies CASSLVSLVVFGGAGNEQFF.

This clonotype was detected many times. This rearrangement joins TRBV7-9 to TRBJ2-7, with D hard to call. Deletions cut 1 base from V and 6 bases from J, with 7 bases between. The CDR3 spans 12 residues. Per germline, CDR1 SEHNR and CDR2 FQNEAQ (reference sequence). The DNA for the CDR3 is TGTGCCAGCAGCTTAGATTTCGTCGAGCAGTACTTC. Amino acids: CASSLDFVEQYF.

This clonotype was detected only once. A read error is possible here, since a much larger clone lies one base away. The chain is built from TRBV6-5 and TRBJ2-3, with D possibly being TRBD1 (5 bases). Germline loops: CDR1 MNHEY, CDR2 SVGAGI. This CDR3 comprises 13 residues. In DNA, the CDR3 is TGTGCCTGCAGTTGGACAACCACAGATACGCAGTATTTT. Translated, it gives CACSWTTTDTQYF.

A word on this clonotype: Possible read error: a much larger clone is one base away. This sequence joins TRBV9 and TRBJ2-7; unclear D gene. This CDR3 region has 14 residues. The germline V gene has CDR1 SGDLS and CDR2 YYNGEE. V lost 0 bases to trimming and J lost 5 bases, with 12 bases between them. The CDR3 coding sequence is TGTGCCAGCAGCGTAGAGGCTATGACCCACGAGCAGTACTTC. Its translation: CASSVEAMTHEQYF.